This T cell receptor beta chain was sequenced in a study of CD8 T cells in ankylosing spondylitis. Broader study findings: Those disease-linked clones were CD8+; they were also relatively rare in peripheral blood. A motif of fewer than ten highly homologous TCR beta variants was seen as apparently characteristic of ankylosing spondylitis blood. Earlier reports found some motif variants in synovial fluid and blood in reactive arthritis. Matched ankylosing spondylitis synovial fluid reportedly showed significant enrichment of disease-linked clones.

The CDR3 runs 16 residues. Looked up from germline, CDR1 is MGHRA and CDR2 is YSYEKL. V lost 1 base to trimming and J lost 9 bases, with 19 bases between them. This clonotype was seen more than once but under ten times. What it binds is unknown. TCR beta libraries were made by quantitative 5'-RACE with molecular barcodes. MiXCR, run by TCRdb on the 5' RACE reads, gives a single entry per CDR3 protein. Counted here are around 390,000 distinct CDR3 sequences, approximately 20% occurring once; the ten biggest clones make up about a sixth. The sequencing sample was made of blood, either unsorted or a sorted T cell fraction (not recorded which). This receptor was taken from a male donor with ankylosing spondylitis. The chain couples TRBV4-1 to TRBJ1-5, with D maybe TRBD1 (5 bases). The CDR3 sequence: CASSQGGVQAGGPQHF. As DNA, the CDR3 is TGCGCCAGCAGCCAAGGGGGGGTACAGGCCGGCGGGCCCCAGCATTTT.